These 8 T cell receptor beta chains share one sample of origin, sequenced in a study of cytomegalovirus exposure and HLA in healthy donors. The assay was immunoSEQ multiplex PCR, and TCRdb's table has in-frame clones only and misses some. The table lists some 150,000 clones, about 86% of them singletons. Sequencing was done on a sample of PBMCs. These receptors originate from a young man in good health and CMV-seropositive.

V is TRBV29-1 and J is TRBJ1-1; TRBD1 might be the D (6 bases). This CDR3 is 13 amino acids long. V was trimmed by 7 bases and J by 1 base, leaving 13 bases between them. CDR1 and CDR2 (germline): SQVTM, ANQGSEA. This CDR3 reads CSAVTGPNTEAFF. CDR3 DNA: TGCAGCGCAGTGACAGGACCGAACACTGAAGCTTTCTTT. The full variable domain, its missing parts supplied by reference TRBV29-1 and TRBJ1-1, is SAVISQKPSRDICQRGTSLTIQCQVDSQVTMMFWYRQQPGQSLTLIATANQGSEATYESGFVIDKFPISRPNLTFSTLTVSNMSPEDSSIYLCSAVTGPNTEAFFGQGTRLTVV.

The V call is TRBV10-3, the J call TRBJ1-4; no definite D call. Germline CDR1 is ENHRY and CDR2 is SYGVKD. The length of the CDR3 is 12 residues. Trimming stripped 4 bases from V and 8 bases from J, with 8 bases between. CDR3 nucleotide sequence: TGTGCCATCAGTGCAAAGGAGGAAAAACTGTTTTTT. This encodes CAISAKEEKLFF.

The CDR3 sequence: CASSQESFYGYTF. Here the CDR3 DNA reads TGCGCCAGCAGCCAAGAGTCATTCTATGGCTACACCTTC. The gene calls are TRBV4-3 and TRBJ1-2; D remains unclear. From germline, CDR1 is LGHNA and CDR2 YSLEER. The CDR3 extends over 13 amino acids. The V gene lost 0 bases and the J gene lost 4 bases, with 6 bases spanning the gap.

The rearrangement uses TRBV27 and TRBJ2-2; D not certain. This CDR3 is 11 amino acids long. CDR1 and CDR2 (germline): MNHEY, SMNVEV (reference sequence). V lost 9 bases, J lost 2 bases, and 4 bases lay in between. CDR3 residues: CASRNTGELFF. CDR3 coding DNA: TGTGCCAGTCGTAACACCGGGGAGCTGTTTTTT.

This clone appeared a few times. The rearrangement uses TRBV6-1 and TRBJ1-1; D is unclear. This CDR3 comprises 14 residues. Germline V lookup: CDR1 MNHNS, CDR2 SASEGT. V was shortened by 6 bases and J by 4 bases, with 15 bases between the two germline ends. Here the CDR3 DNA reads TGTGCCAGCAGACGCGGTGTTCTGGGCACTGAAGCTTTCTTT. Translated: CASRRGVLGTEAFF.

The gene calls are TRBV5-1 and TRBJ2-7; TRBD1 is a possible D gene (6 bases). In germline, CDR1 is SGHRS, CDR2 YFSETQ. V gave up 4 bases and J gave up 2 bases, with 10 bases separating them. The CDR3 length is 13 residues. CDR3 nucleotides: TGCGCCAGCAGCAAAGGACAGACCTACGAGCAGTACTTC. It encodes CASSKGQTYEQYF.

The J gene is TRBJ2-1, the V gene TRBV27; a weak D match, TRBD1 (6 bases). Trimming cost V 6 bases and J 7 bases, with 16 bases left between them. CDR3 size: 14 residues. The germline V gene encodes CDR1 MNHEY and CDR2 SMNVEV (reference sequence). DNA for the CDR3: TGTGCCAGCAGCCTGACAGGTGGACGTAATGAGCAGTTCTTC. This sequence encodes CASSLTGGRNEQFF.

V and J are TRBV19 and TRBJ1-4; D perhaps matches TRBD1 (5 bases). V was trimmed by 3 bases and J by 8 bases, leaving 19 bases between them. CDR1 and CDR2 from the germline V gene are LNHDA and SQIVND (reference sequence). The CDR3 has 16 residues. The CDR3 spells CASSIHRPGKGEKLFF. The CDR3 DNA sequence: TGTGCCAGTAGTATCCACCGGCCAGGGAAGGGAGAAAAACTGTTTTTT.